In its sample, the clone carrying this T cell receptor beta chain was seen a few times. V was trimmed by 6 bases and J by 2 bases, leaving 13 bases between them. This CDR3 contains 13 residues. Germline V lookup: CDR1 DFQATT, CDR2 SNEGSKA (reference sequence). These data originate in a study of early T cells in non-severe SARS-CoV-2 infection. The wider study: Alpha and beta chains were unpaired, from unsorted whole-blood bulk RNA.

Individual cDNA molecules carried attached unique molecular identifiers. TCRdb re-derived calls from the 5' RACE reads in MiXCR, one entry per CDR3 protein. The table has approximately 80,000 distinct CDR3 sequences, 10% to 12% seen once; the top ten hold approximately 12%. The receptor's source is an adult who was a healthcare worker with PCR-confirmed SARS-CoV-2 infection or an uninfected control (not recorded which). The sequencing used whole blood, collected at baseline. This sequence joins TRBV20-1 and TRBJ1-1; D unclear. In DNA, the CDR3 is TGCAGTGCCGGCGGGATCTACAACACTGAAGCTTTCTTT. Its protein is CSAGGIYNTEAFF.